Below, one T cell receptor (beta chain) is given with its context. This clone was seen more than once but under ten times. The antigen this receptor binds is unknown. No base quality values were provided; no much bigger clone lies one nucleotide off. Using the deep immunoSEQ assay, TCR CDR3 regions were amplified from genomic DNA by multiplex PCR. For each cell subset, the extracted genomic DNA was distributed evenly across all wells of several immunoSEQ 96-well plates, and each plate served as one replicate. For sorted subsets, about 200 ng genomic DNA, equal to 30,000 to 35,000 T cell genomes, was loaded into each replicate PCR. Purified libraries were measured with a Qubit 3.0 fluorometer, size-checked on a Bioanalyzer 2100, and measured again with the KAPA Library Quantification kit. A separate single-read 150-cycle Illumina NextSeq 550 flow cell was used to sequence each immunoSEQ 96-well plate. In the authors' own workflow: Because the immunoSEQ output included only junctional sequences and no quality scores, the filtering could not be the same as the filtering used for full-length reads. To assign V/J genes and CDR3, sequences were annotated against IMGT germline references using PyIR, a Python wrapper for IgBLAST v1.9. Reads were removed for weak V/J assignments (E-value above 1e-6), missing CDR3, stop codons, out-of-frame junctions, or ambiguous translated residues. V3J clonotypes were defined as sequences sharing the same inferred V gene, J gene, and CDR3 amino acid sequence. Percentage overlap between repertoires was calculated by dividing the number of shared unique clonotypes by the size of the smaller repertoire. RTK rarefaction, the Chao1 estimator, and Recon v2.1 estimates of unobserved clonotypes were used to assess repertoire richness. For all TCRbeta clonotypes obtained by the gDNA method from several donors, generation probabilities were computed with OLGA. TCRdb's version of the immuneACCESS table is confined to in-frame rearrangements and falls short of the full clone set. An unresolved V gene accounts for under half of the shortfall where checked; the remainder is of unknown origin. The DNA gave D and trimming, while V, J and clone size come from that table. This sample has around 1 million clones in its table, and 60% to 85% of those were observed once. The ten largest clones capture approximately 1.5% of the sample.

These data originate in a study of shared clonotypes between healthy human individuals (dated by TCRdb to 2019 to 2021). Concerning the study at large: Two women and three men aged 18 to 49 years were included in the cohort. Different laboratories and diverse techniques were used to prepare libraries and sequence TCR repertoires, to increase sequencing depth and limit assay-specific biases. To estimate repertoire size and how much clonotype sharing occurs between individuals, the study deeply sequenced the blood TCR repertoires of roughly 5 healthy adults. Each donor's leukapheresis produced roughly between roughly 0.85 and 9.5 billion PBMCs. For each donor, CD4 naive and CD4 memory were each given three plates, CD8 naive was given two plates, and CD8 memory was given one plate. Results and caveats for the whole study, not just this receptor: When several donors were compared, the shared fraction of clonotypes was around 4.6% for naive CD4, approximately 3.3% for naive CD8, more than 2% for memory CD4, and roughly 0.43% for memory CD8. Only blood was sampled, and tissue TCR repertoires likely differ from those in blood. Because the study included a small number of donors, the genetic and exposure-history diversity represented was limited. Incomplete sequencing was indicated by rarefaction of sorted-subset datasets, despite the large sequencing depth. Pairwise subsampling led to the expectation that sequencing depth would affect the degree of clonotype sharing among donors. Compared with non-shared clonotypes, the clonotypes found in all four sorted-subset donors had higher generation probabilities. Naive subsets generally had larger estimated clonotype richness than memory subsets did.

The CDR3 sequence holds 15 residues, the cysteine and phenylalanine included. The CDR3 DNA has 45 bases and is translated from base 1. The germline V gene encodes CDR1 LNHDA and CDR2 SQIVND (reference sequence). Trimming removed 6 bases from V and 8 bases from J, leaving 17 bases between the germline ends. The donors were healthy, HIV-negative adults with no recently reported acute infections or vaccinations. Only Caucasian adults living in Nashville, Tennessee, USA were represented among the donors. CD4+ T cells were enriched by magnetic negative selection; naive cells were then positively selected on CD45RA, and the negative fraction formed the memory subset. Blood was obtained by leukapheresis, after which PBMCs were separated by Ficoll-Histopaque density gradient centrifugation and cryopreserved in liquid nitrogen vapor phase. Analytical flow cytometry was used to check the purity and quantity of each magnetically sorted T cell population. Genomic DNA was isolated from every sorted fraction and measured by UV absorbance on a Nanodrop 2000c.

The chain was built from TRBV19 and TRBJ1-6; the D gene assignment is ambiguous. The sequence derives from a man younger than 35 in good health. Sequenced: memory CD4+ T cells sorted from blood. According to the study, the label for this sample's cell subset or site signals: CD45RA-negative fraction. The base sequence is TGTGCCAGTAGCCCCACCACAGCTTCCCATTCACCCCTCCACTTT. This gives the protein CASSPTTASHSPLHF.